The following is a T cell receptor (beta chain) sequence with its context. The data were produced by immunoSEQ multiplex PCR, yet TCRdb's version contains in-frame clones alone and is incomplete. The sample has roughly 1,600 clones; approximately 17% are singletons. The sample comes from a study of tumour-infiltrating T cells in Burkitt lymphoma. CDR3 size: 14 residues. In germline, CDR1 is SQVTM, CDR2 ANQGSEA. The V end lost 5 bases, the J end lost 9 bases, and 20 bases lay between the germline ends. Source material: tumor tissue. The chain is built from TRBV29-1 and TRBJ2-1, with D maybe TRBD2 (7 bases). The receptor was isolated from a human donor with diffuse large B-cell lymphoma. CDR3 bases: TGCAGCGTTCGGGACAAGGGGGGGGAGACTGAGCAGTTCTTC. Translated, it gives CSVRDKGGETEQFF.